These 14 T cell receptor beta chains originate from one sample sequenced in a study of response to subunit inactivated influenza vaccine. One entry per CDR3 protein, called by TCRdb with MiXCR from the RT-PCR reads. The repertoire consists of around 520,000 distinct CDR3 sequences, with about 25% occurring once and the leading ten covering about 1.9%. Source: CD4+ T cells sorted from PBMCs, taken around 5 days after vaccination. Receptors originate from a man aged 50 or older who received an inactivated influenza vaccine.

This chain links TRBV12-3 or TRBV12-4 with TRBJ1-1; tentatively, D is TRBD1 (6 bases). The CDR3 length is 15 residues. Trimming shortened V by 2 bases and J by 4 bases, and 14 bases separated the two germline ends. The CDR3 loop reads CASSLHQQGRTEAFF. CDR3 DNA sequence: TGTGCCAGCAGTTTACATCAGCAGGGGCGCACTGAAGCTTTCTTT.

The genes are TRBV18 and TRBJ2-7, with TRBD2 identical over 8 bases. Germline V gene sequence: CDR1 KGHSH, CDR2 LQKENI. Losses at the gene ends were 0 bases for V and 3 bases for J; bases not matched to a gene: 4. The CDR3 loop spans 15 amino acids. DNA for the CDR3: TGTGCCAGCTCACCACCGAGCGGGAGAGGCTACGAGCAGTACTTC. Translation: CASSPPSGRGYEQYF.

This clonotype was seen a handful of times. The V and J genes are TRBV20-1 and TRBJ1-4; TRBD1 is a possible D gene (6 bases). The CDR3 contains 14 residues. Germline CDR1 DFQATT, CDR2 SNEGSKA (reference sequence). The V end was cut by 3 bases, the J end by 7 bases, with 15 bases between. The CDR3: CSASDQGPGEKLFF. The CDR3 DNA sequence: TGCAGTGCTAGCGACCAGGGGCCCGGTGAAAAACTGTTTTTT.

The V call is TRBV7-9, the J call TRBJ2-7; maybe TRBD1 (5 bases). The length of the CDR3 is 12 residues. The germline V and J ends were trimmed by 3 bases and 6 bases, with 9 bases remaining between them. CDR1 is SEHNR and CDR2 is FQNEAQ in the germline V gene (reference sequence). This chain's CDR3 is CASSFLGPEQYF. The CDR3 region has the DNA TGTGCCAGCAGCTTTTTGGGGCCCGAGCAGTACTTC.

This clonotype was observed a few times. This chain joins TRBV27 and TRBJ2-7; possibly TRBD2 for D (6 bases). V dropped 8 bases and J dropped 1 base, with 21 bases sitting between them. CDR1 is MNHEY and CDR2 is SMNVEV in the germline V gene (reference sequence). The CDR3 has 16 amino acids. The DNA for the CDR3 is TGTGCCAGCTCCGCCCGCAGCCGCGGACTATCCTACGAGCAGTACTTC. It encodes CASSARSRGLSYEQYF.

CDR3 DNA: TGCAGTGCTCCCCACCTTCTAGAGGCGCAAGAGACCCAGTACTTC. It yields the protein CSAPHLLEAQETQYF. The V and J genes are TRBV20-1 and TRBJ2-5; D unclear. The CDR3 length is 15 residues. V lost 5 bases, J lost 2 bases, and 18 bases lay in between. Germline CDR1 DFQATT, CDR2 SNEGSKA (reference sequence).

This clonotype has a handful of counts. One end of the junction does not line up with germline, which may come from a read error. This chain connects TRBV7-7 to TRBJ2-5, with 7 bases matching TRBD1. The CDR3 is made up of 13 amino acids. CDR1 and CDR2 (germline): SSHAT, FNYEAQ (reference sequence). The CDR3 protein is CASSSGQLETQYF. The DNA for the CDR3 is TGTGCTAGCAGCTCGGGACAGTTAGAGACCCAGTACTTC.

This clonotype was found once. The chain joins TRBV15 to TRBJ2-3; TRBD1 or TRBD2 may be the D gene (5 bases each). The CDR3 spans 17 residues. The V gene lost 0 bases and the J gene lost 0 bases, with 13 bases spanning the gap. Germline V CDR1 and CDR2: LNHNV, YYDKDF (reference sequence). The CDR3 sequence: CATSRDSGTYSTDTQYF. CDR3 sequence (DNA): TGTGCCACCAGCAGAGATTCCGGGACGTACAGCACAGATACGCAGTATTTT.

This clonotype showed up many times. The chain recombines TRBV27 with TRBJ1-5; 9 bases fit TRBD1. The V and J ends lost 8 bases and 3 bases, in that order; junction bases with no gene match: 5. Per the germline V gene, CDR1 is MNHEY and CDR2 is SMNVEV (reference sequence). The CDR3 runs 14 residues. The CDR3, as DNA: TGTGCCAGCCAGGACAGGGGATACAATCAGCCCCAGCATTTT. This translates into CASQDRGYNQPQHF.

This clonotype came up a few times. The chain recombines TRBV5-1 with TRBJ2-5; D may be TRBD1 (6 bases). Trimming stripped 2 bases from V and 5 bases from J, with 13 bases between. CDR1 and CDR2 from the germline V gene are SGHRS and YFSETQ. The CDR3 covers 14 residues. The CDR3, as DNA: TGCGCCAGCAGCTTCTGGGGGCGCGGGGAGACCCAGTACTTC. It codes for CASSFWGRGETQYF. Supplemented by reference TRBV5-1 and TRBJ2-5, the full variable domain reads KAGVTQTPRYLIKTRGQQVTLSCSPISGHRSVSWYQQTPGQGLQFLFEYFSETQRNKGNFPGRFSGRQFSNSRSEMNVSTLELGDSALYLCASSFWGRGETQYFGPGTRLLVL.

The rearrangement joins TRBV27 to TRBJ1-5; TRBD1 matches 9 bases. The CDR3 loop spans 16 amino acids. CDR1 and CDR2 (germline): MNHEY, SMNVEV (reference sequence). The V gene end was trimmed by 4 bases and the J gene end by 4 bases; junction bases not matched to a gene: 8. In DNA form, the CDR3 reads TGTGCCAGCAGTTCAACCGGGACAGGGAGAAATCAGCCCCAGCATTTT. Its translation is CASSSTGTGRNQPQHF.

The CDR3 DNA follows: TGTGCCAGCACCTCGACGGTCTCTGGAAACACCATATATTTT. It codes for CASTSTVSGNTIYF. The chain joins TRBV6-1 to TRBJ1-3; D gene ambiguous. CDR1 is MNHNS, CDR2 SASEGT, per germline. This CDR3 is 14 amino acids long. V gave up 7 bases and J gave up 0 bases, with 10 bases separating them.

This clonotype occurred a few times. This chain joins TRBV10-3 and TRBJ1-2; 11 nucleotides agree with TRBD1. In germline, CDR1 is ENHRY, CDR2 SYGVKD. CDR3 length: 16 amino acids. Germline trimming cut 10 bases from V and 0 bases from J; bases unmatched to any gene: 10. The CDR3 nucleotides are TGTGCCACCCGAGGACAGGGGGCTGAAGCTAACTATGGCTACACCTTC. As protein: CATRGQGAEANYGYTF.

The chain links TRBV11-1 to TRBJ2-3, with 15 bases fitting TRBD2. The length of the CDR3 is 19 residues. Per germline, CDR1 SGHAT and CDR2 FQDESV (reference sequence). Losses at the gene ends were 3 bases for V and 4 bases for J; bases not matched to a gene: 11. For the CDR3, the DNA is TGTGCCAGCAGCTTCCGGACTAGCGGGAGGGCCCTCGGTGCAGATACGCAGTATTTT. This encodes CASSFRTSGRALGADTQYF.